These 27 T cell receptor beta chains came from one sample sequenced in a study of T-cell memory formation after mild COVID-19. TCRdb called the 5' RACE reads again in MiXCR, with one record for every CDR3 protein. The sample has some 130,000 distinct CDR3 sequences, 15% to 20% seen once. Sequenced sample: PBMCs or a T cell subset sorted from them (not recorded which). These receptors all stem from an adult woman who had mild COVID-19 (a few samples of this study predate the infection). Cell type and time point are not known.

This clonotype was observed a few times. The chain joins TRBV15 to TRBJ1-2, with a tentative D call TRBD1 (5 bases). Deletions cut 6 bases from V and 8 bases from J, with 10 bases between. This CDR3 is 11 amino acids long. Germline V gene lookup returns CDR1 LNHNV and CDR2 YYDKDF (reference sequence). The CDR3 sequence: CATRRGMGYTF. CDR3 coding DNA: TGTGCCACCAGGCGGGGGATGGGCTACACCTTC.

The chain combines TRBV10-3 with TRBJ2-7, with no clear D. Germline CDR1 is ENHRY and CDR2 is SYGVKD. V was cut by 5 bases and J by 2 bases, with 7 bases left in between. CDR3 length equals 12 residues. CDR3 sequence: CAISRAAYEQYF. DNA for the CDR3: TGTGCCATCAGTCGAGCCGCCTACGAGCAGTACTTC.

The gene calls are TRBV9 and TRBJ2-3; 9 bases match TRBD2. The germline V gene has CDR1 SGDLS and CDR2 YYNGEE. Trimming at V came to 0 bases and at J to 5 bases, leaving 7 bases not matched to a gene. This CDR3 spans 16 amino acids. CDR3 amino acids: CASSVGGGGVGDTQYF. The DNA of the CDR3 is TGTGCCAGCAGCGTAGGAGGCGGGGGGGTAGGAGATACGCAGTATTTT.

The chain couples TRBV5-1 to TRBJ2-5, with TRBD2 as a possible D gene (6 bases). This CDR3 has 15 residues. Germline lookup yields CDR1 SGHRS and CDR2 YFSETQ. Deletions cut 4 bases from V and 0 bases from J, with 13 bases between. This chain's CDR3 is CASSPFSGDQETQYF. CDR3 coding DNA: TGCGCCAGCAGCCCCTTTAGCGGAGACCAAGAGACCCAGTACTTC.

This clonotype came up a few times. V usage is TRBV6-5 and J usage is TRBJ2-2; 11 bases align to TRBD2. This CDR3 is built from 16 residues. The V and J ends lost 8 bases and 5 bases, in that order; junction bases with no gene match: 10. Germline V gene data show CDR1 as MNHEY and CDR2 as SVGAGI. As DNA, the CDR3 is TGTGCCAGCGGCTTTAGACTAGCGGGGTCGACCGGGGAGCTGTTTTTT. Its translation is CASGFRLAGSTGELFF.

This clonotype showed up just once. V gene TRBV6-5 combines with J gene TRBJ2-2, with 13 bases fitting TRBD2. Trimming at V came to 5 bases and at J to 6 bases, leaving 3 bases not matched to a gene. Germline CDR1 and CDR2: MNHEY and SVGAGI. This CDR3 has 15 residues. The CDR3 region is CASSGLAGEAGELFF. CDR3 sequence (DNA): TGTGCCAGCAGTGGACTAGCGGGAGAGGCCGGGGAGCTGTTTTTT.

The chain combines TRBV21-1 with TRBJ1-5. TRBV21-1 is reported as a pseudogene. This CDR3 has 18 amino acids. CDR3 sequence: CASSKGGQIAYSNQPQHF. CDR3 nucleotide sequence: TGTGCCAGCAGCAAAGGGGGGCAGATAGCGTATAGCAATCAGCCCCAGCATTTT.

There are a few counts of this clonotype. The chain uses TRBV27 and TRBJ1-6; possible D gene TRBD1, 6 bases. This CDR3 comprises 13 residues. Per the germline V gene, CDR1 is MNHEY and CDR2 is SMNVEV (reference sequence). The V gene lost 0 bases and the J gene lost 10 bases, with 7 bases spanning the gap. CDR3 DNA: TGTGCCAGCAGTTTATCGGGGGGCTCACCCCTCCACTTT. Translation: CASSLSGGSPLHF.

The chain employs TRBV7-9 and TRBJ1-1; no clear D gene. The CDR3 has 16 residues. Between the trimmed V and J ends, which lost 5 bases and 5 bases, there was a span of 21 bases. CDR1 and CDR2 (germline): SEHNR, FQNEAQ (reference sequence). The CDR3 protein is CASSPALAVGLTEAFF. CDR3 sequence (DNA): TGTGCCAGCAGCCCCGCCTTGGCGGTAGGTTTGACTGAAGCTTTCTTT.

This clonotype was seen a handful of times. In nucleotides, the CDR3 is TGTGCCAGCAGCCGACAGGGGGCTGGAAACACCATATATTTT. Protein sequence: CASSRQGAGNTIYF. V usage is TRBV3-1 and J usage is TRBJ1-3; 9 bases align to TRBD1. Germline trimming cut 4 bases from V and 2 bases from J; bases unmatched to any gene: 0. The length of the CDR3 is 14 residues. Germline lookup yields CDR1 LGHDT and CDR2 YNNKEL (reference sequence).

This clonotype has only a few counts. CDR3 sequence (DNA): TGTGCCACCAGTGATGGCGGGAGGTCCAGGACCCAGCATTTT. Translation gives CATSDGGRSRTQHF. The chain carries TRBV24-1 and TRBJ1-5; the D is unclear. V was cut by 3 bases and J by 11 bases, with 16 bases left in between. The germline gives CDR1 KGHDR, CDR2 SFDVKD. This CDR3 comprises 14 residues.

The CDR3 here is CASSRDRSADQPQHF. For the CDR3, the DNA is TGTGCCAGCAGCAGGGACAGATCGGCGGATCAGCCCCAGCATTTT. The chain is built from TRBV7-8 and TRBJ1-5; 7 nucleotides match TRBD1. Germline trimming cut 5 bases from V and 5 bases from J; bases unmatched to any gene: 9. CDR3 length equals 15 residues. Germline-derived CDR1 and CDR2 are SGHVS and FQNEAQ.

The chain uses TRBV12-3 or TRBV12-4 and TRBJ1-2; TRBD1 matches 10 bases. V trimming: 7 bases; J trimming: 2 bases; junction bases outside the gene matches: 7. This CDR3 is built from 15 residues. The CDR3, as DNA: TGTGCCAGCACCACCGGGACAGGGGCCAACTATGGCTACACCTTC. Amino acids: CASTTGTGANYGYTF.

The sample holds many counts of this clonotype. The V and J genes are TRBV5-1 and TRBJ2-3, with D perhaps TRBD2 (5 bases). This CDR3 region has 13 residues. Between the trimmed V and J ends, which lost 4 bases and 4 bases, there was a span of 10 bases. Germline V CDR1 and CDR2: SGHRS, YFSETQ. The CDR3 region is CASSPASPDTQYF. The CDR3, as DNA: TGCGCCAGCAGCCCGGCTAGCCCAGATACGCAGTATTTT.

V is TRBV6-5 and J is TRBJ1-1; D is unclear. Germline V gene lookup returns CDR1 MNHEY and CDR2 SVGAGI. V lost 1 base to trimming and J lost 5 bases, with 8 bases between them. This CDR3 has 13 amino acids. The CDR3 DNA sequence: TGTGCCAGCAGTTACTTTTTGGGGACTGAAGCTTTCTTT. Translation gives CASSYFLGTEAFF.

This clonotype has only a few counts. The CDR3 is CASSDSPDYEQYF. CDR3 in DNA: TGTGCCAGCAGTGACAGTCCCGACTACGAGCAGTACTTC. The rearrangement links TRBV6-2 or TRBV6-3 to TRBJ2-7, with D possibly matching TRBD1 (5 bases). The germline V and J ends were trimmed by 5 bases and 3 bases, with 11 bases remaining between them. CDR3 length: 13 amino acids. In germline, CDR1 is MNHEY, CDR2 SVGEGT.

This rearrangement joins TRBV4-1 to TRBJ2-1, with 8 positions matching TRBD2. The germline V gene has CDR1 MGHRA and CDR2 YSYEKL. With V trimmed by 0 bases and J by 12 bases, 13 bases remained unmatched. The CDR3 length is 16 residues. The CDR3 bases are TGCGCCAGCAGCCAAGAACCACTAGCGGTGGGAGGGGCGCAGTTCTTC. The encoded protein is CASSQEPLAVGGAQFF.

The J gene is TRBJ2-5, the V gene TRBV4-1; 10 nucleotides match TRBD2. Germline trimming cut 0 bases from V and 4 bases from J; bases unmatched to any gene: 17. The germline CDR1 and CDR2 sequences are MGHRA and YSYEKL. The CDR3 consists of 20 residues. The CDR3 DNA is TGCGCCAGCAGCCAAGATGCGCCTAGCGGGGGTGTCGGGGGAATAGAGACCCAGTACTTC. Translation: CASSQDAPSGGVGGIETQYF.

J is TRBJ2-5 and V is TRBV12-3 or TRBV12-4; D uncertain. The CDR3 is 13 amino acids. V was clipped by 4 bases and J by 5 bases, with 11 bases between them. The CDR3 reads CASSSGRRETQYF. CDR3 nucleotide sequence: TGTGCCAGCAGTTCCGGGCGACGGGAGACCCAGTACTTC.

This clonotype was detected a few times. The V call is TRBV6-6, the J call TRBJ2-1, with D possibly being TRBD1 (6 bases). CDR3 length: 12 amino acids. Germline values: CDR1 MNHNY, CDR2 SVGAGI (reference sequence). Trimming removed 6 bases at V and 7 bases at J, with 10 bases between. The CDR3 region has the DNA TGTGCCAGCAGCAAGGGGGTGAATGAGCAGTTCTTC. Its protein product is CASSKGVNEQFF.

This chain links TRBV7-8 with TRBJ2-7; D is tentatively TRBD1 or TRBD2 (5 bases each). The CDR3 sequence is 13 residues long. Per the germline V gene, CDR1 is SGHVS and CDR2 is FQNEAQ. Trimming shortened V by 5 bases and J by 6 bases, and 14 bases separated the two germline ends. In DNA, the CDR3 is TGTGCCAGCAGCCCTGGGACGGTTGGCGAGCAGTACTTC. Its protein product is CASSPGTVGEQYF.

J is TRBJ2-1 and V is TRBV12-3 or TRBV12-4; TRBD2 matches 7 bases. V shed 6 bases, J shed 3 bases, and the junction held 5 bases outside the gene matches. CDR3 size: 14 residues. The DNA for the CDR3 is TGTGCCAGCAGCCCCGGGACTAACTACAATGAGCAGTTCTTC. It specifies CASSPGTNYNEQFF.

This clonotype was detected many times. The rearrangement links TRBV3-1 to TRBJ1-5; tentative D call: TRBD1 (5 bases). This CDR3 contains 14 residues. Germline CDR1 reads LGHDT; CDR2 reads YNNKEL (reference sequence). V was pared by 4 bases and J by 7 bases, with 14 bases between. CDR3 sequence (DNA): TGTGCCAGCAGCCTCTCGGGTGGGGGACAGCCCCAGCATTTT. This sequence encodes CASSLSGGGQPQHF. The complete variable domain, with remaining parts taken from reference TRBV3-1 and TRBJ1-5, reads DTAVSQTPKYLVTQMGNDKSIKCEQNLGHDTMYWYKQDSKKFLKIMFSYNNKELIINETVPNRFSPKSPDKAHLNLHINSLELGDSAVYFCASSLSGGGQPQHFGDGTRLSIL.

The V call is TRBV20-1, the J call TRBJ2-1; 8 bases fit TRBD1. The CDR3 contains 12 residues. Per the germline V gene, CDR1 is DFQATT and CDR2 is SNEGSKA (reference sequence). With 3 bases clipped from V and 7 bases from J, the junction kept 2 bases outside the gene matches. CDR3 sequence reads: CSARDRENEQFF. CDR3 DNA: TGCAGTGCTAGGGACAGGGAGAATGAGCAGTTCTTC.

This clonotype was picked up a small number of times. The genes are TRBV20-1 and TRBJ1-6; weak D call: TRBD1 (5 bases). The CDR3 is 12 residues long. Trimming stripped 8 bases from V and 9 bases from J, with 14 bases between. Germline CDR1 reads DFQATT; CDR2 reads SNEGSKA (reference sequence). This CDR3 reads CSSQGVGSPLHF. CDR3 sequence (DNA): TGCAGTAGTCAGGGCGTAGGTTCACCCCTCCACTTT.

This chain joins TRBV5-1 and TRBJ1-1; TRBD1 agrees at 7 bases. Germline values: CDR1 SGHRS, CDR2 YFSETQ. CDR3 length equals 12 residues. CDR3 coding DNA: TGCGGCAGGGGGGTCGCGAACACTGAAGCTTTCTTT. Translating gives CGRGVANTEAFF.

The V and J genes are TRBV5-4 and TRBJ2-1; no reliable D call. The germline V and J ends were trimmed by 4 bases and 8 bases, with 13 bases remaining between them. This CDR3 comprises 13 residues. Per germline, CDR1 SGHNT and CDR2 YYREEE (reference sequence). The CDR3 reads CASSLKSRDEQFF. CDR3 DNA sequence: TGTGCCAGCAGCCTGAAATCTCGGGATGAGCAGTTCTTC.